The T cell receptor (beta chain) under discussion was sequenced for a study of T cell clonality in common variable immunodeficiency. The study's findings and limits: Fewer deletions and N-nucleotide insertions were reportedly seen in common variable immunodeficiency TCR beta sequences.

V lost 7 bases, J lost 0 bases, and 12 bases stayed unmatched. Germline values: CDR1 LNHDA, CDR2 SQIVND (reference sequence). The CDR3 spans 17 residues. With respect to this clone: The antigen is unknown. Read sequence stops 3 residues before the CDR3 end, and the germline J gene provides the missing end.

Profiled with immunoSEQ multiplex PCR; TCRdb holds only in-frame clones, not every one. The table lists 40,000 or so clones, no singletons, with 5% to 6.5% in the top ten. Sequencing was carried out using peripheral blood mononuclear cells. The chain carries TRBV19 and TRBJ2-3, with 8 bases fitting TRBD2. The sequence came from a human donor with common variable immunodeficiency. CDR3 DNA (partial): TGTGCCAGTACTCGGAGCGGGAGCCCGGCTAGCACAGATACG. Translating it yields CASTRSGSPASTDT. The whole CDR3 is CASTRSGSPASTDTQYF.